The sequence of this T cell receptor (beta chain) was determined in a study of CD8 T cells in ankylosing spondylitis. General observations from the study: Roughly eight highly homologous variants formed a TCR beta motif that appeared characteristic of ankylosing spondylitis blood. A CD8+ phenotype characterized the disease-linked clones, which were relatively rare in peripheral blood. Prior work had noted some motif variants in reactive arthritis blood and synovial fluid. Reports say disease-linked clones showed up significantly more in matched ankylosing spondylitis synovial fluid.

Quantitative barcoded 5'-RACE was used to prepare TCR beta libraries. In TCRdb, the 5' RACE reads were re-called with MiXCR into one record per CDR3 protein. The sample contains about 460,000 distinct CDR3 sequences, approximately 5% of which appear only once. The junction had 11 bases not matched to a gene; V was cut back by 7 bases and J by 1 base. Germline V gives CDR1 MNHEY, CDR2 SMNVEV (reference sequence). The length of the CDR3 is 16 residues. This clonotype was seen repeatedly, ten times or more. What it binds is unknown. J is TRBJ1-1 and V is TRBV27; 8 bases match TRBD1. This TCR came from a male donor with ankylosing spondylitis. Specimen: blood, either unsorted or a sorted T cell fraction (not recorded which). The CDR3 spells CASNQTAGQGNTEAFF. CDR3 DNA: TGTGCCAGCAATCAAACGGCAGGACAGGGGAACACTGAAGCTTTCTTT.